The 29 T cell receptor beta chains below were found in one sample sequenced in a study of T cells in Graves' hyperthyroidism and ophthalmopathy (dated by TCRdb to 2018 to 2020). The receptor library was made with multiplex PCR. The data were produced on an Illumina HiSeq 2000. The TCR beta CDR3 regions were amplified from the RNA transcripts. The TCR CDR3 was subjected to a first round of RT-PCR using the HTBI primer set and the Qiagen OneStep RT-PCR kit. TCRdb passed the public sequencing reads through fastp at Q25 and MiXCR, retaining productive beta sequences. Under each unique CDR3 protein, matching rows form one entry showing the most common genes and DNA. A total of approximately 350,000 distinct CDR3 sequences appear in this sample, around 15% of them only once. 15% to 20% of the sample is taken by the ten largest. The sample taken for sequencing was blood. The origin of the receptors is a woman aged 55 to 70 with Graves' ophthalmopathy.

Ten or more counts support this clonotype. This sequence joins TRBV3-1 and TRBJ2-1; 9 bases are shared with TRBD2. Germline trimming cut 4 bases from V and 5 bases from J; bases unmatched to any gene: 6. CDR3 length equals 15 residues. Germline loops: CDR1 LGHDT, CDR2 YNNKEL (reference sequence). The CDR3 DNA reads TGTGCCAGCAGCCCCGGACTAGCGAACGACAATGAGCAGTTCTTC. Protein: CASSPGLANDNEQFF.

This sequence joins TRBV3-1 and TRBJ2-7, with D tentatively TRBD1 (6 bases). There are 15 residues in the CDR3. Germline lookup yields CDR1 LGHDT and CDR2 YNNKEL (reference sequence). Trimming cost V 1 base and J 2 bases, with 12 bases left between them. In DNA form, the CDR3 reads TGTGCCAGCAGCCAAGCATCAGGGGCCGCCTACGAGCAGTACTTC. Its translation is CASSQASGAAYEQYF.

This clonotype has ten or more counts. V gene TRBV24-1 combines with J gene TRBJ2-1, with 7 bases that match TRBD2. From germline, CDR1 is KGHDR and CDR2 SFDVKD. This CDR3 comprises 16 residues. J was trimmed by 7 bases and V by 4 bases; bases with no gene match: 12. The DNA of the CDR3 is TGTGCCACCAGTGACCAACTACCGGGAGGTATAAATGAGCAGTTCTTC. It translates to CATSDQLPGGINEQFF.

This clonotype showed up many times. The rearrangement joins TRBV20-1 to TRBJ1-2; the match to TRBD1 covers 8 bases. CDR3 size: 12 residues. Germline values: CDR1 DFQATT, CDR2 SNEGSKA (reference sequence). With 5 bases clipped from V and 6 bases from J, the junction kept 5 bases outside the gene matches. The CDR3, as DNA: TGCAGTGCTCCGCCGGGACAGGATGGCTACACCTTC. This translates into CSAPPGQDGYTF.

This clonotype appeared many times. V is TRBV7-8 and J is TRBJ2-7, with TRBD2 as a possible D gene (6 bases). The V gene's germline CDR1 is SGHVS and CDR2 FQNEAQ. Trimming cost V 5 bases and J 0 bases, with 11 bases left between them. The CDR3 has 14 residues. The CDR3 is CASSPAGSSYEQYF. CDR3 sequence (DNA): TGTGCCAGCAGCCCCGCGGGAAGCTCCTACGAGCAGTACTTC.

This clonotype was observed at least ten times. The CDR3 region has the DNA TGCGCCAGCAGCACCGGGACAGGGGGCGTCGAGCAGTACTTC. Protein product: CASSTGTGGVEQYF. The V call is TRBV5-1, the J call TRBJ2-7; 12 bases fit TRBD1. V lost 4 bases, J lost 6 bases, and 5 bases stayed unmatched. This CDR3 comprises 14 residues. In germline, CDR1 is SGHRS, CDR2 YFSETQ.

This clonotype has ten or more counts. The genes are TRBV12-3 or TRBV12-4 and TRBJ2-7, with TRBD2 matching over 11 bases. The CDR3 consists of 15 residues. The J segment lost 7 bases and the V segment lost 1 base, leaving 6 bases of the junction unmatched. DNA for the CDR3: TGTGCCAGCAGTTTAGGTAGCGGGAGGGCGAAAGAGCAGTACTTC. This translates into CASSLGSGRAKEQYF.

Only a few counts were recorded for this clonotype. J is TRBJ2-2 and V is TRBV5-1, with a weak D call TRBD2 (6 bases). The germline gives CDR1 SGHRS, CDR2 YFSETQ. Trimming removed 6 bases at V and 8 bases at J, with 20 bases between. The CDR3 is 15 amino acids. This chain's CDR3 is CASNGGAGVGGELFF. CDR3 DNA sequence: TGCGCCAGCAACGGGGGAGCCGGGGTCGGAGGGGAGCTGTTTTTT.

This clonotype was observed many times. The J gene is TRBJ2-7, the V gene TRBV18; perhaps TRBD1 as D (6 bases). The CDR3 has 14 residues. Per the germline V gene, CDR1 is KGHSH and CDR2 is LQKENI. V was shortened by 0 bases and J by 5 bases, with 11 bases between the two germline ends. CDR3 DNA: TGTGCCAGCTCACCACCGAACAGGGTGGACGAGCAGTACTTC. Amino acids: CASSPPNRVDEQYF.

This clonotype was counted many times. The rearrangement links TRBV29-1 to TRBJ2-5, with a tentative D call TRBD2 (6 bases). Trimming took 4 bases from V and 1 from J, leaving 13 bases between them. CDR3 size: 14 residues. CDR1 and CDR2 from the germline V gene are SQVTM and ANQGSEA. For the CDR3, the DNA is TGCAGCGTTGGTCCTGGGGGGTCCCAAGAGACCCAGTACTTC. Residues: CSVGPGGSQETQYF.

On this clonotype: A read error may be the cause here, since a much bigger clone is one base away. The chain combines TRBV3-1 with TRBJ1-5; D unresolved. Per germline, CDR1 LGHDT and CDR2 YNNKEL (reference sequence). Trimming took off 4 bases at V and 13 bases at J, with 14 bases between the two ends. The CDR3 is made up of 12 amino acids. For the CDR3, the DNA is TGTGCCAGCAGCCTAGGGTGGGAGGAACAGCATTTT. Its translation: CASSLGWEEQHF.

This clonotype was observed at least ten times. V gene TRBV2 combines with J gene TRBJ2-7, with 11 bases lining up with TRBD2. The trim removed 7 bases at V and 6 bases at J, leaving 8 bases unmatched. This CDR3 is 14 amino acids long. Germline values: CDR1 SNHLY, CDR2 FYNNEI. This CDR3 reads CASNRLAGSGEQYF. CDR3 in DNA: TGTGCCAGCAATCGACTAGCGGGATCGGGCGAGCAGTACTTC.

This clonotype showed up just a few times. This sequence may be a read error, since a much larger clone differs from it by one base. Likely a read error: the CDR3 ends without its conserved phenylalanine or tryptophan. The chain has TRBV28 and TRBJ2-5; TRBD1 aligns across 8 bases. V shed 5 bases, J shed 2 bases, and the junction held 13 bases outside the gene matches. This CDR3 is 17 amino acids long. Germline loops: CDR1 MDHEN, CDR2 SYDVKM. CDR3 residues: CASSTRGDRQSQETQYL. CDR3 DNA sequence: TGTGCCAGCAGTACTAGAGGGGACAGGCAATCGCAAGAGACCCAGTACCTC.

This clonotype was seen at least ten times. The V gene is TRBV11-2, the J gene TRBJ2-1; 11 positions match TRBD2. The CDR3 is made up of 18 amino acids. Germline-derived CDR1 and CDR2 are SGHAT and FQNNGV. After removal of 5 bases from V and 4 bases from J, the junction contained 13 bases not matched to a gene. CDR3 nucleotides: TGTGCCAGCAGCCTCCTTGGGCCTCTAGCGGGAGGTTACAATGAGCAGTTCTTC. Residues: CASSLLGPLAGGYNEQFF.

This clonotype was seen repeatedly, ten times or more. V usage is TRBV6-1 and J usage is TRBJ2-6, with D perhaps matching TRBD1 (6 bases). V lost 5 bases and J lost 1, with 12 bases in between. The CDR3 runs 16 residues. Germline V gene data show CDR1 as MNHNS and CDR2 as SASEGT. The DNA of the CDR3 is TGTGCCAGCAGTCCTAAAACAGGGTCTGGGGCCAACGTCCTGACTTTC. Translating gives CASSPKTGSGANVLTF.

This clonotype appeared many times. The rearrangement uses TRBV13 and TRBJ2-1; 7 bases agree with TRBD2. The V segment lost 5 bases and the J segment 4 bases; nucleotides outside the gene matches: 11. CDR1 is PRHDT and CDR2 is FYEKMQ in the germline V gene (reference sequence). This CDR3 has 16 residues. CDR3 in amino acids: CASSPGRGGPYNEQFF. CDR3 DNA sequence: TGTGCCAGCAGCCCAGGGCGGGGAGGGCCTTACAATGAGCAGTTCTTC.

The V and J genes are TRBV20-1 and TRBJ2-3, with D hard to call. The CDR3 is made up of 12 amino acids. Germline assignment: CDR1 DFQATT and CDR2 SNEGSKA (reference sequence). Trimming removed 0 bases at V and 5 bases at J, with 6 bases between. CDR3 sequence: CSARDLGDTQYF. The CDR3 DNA reads as TGCAGTGCTAGAGATCTGGGAGATACGCAGTATTTT.

In its sample, this clonotype was seen a few times. The rearrangement joins TRBV20-1 to TRBJ2-3; weak D call: TRBD2 (8 bases). The germline V gene has CDR1 DFQATT and CDR2 SNEGSKA (reference sequence). Trimming removed 6 bases from V and 0 bases from J, with 19 bases in between. The CDR3 covers 16 residues. The CDR3 reads CSAGGAPGQSTDTQYF. CDR3 DNA sequence: TGCAGTGCCGGGGGGGCCCCGGGACAGAGCACAGATACGCAGTATTTT.

The rearrangement joins TRBV6-2 or TRBV6-3 to TRBJ2-1; TRBD2 matches 9 bases. Germline V gives CDR1 MNHEY, CDR2 SVGEGT. The CDR3 loop spans 15 amino acids. V dropped 2 bases and J dropped 7; count of bases not matched to a gene: 6. This CDR3 reads CASSYGTSPSNEQFF. DNA for the CDR3: TGTGCCAGCAGTTACGGGACTAGCCCGAGTAATGAGCAGTTCTTC.

This clonotype has just a few counts. The rearrangement links TRBV24-1 to TRBJ2-1, with 14 bases that match TRBD2. V shed 4 bases and J 11 bases; nucleotides not matched to a gene: 12. The CDR3 is 17 residues long. Germline assignment: CDR1 KGHDR and CDR2 SFDVKD. CDR3 sequence reads: CATSDQGLAGGMLKQFF. CDR3 in DNA: TGTGCCACCAGTGACCAAGGACTAGCGGGAGGCATGTTGAAGCAGTTCTTC.

The CDR3 DNA is TGTGCCAGCAGTGAAGGTAAAGGGCTGTCGCAGTACTTC. Translated: CASSEGKGLSQYF. The V call is TRBV6-1, the J call TRBJ2-7; D not certain. This CDR3 has 13 amino acids. The germline CDR1 and CDR2 sequences are MNHNS and SASEGT. Deletions cut 1 base from V and 9 bases from J, with 13 bases between.

The sample holds a few counts of this clonotype. The chain is built from TRBV9 and TRBJ2-3; D remains unclear. Deletions cut 0 bases from V and 2 bases from J, with 10 bases between. The germline V gene encodes CDR1 SGDLS and CDR2 YYNGEE. This CDR3 is built from 15 residues. CDR3 amino acids: CASSVEDAYTDTQYF. CDR3 sequence (DNA): TGTGCCAGCAGCGTAGAGGACGCCTACACAGATACGCAGTATTTT.

The sample holds many counts of this clonotype. The rearrangement links TRBV30 to TRBJ2-1; D gene unclear. V dropped 3 bases and J dropped 0 bases, with 15 bases sitting between them. The CDR3 is 16 residues long. CDR1 and CDR2 (germline): GTSNPN, SVGIG (reference sequence). The CDR3 region is CAWRETTVPSYNEQFF. CDR3 coding DNA: TGTGCCTGGAGGGAAACGACTGTACCCTCCTACAATGAGCAGTTCTTC.

Concerning this clonotype: An end of the junction does not agree with germline; a read error may underlie this. The V and J genes are TRBV7-2 and TRBJ2-1, with no clear D. CDR3 size: 12 residues. The germline gives CDR1 SGHTA, CDR2 FQGNSA. In DNA, the CDR3 is TGTGCCAGCAGCAATGCCTACAATGAGCAGCTCTTC. The encoded protein is CASSNAYNEQLF.

The chain couples TRBV30 to TRBJ1-1; D possibly corresponds to TRBD1 (5 bases). Germline V CDR1 and CDR2: GTSNPN, SVGIG (reference sequence). CDR3 length equals 13 residues. V dropped 5 bases and J dropped 0 bases, with 10 bases sitting between them. CDR3 loop: CAWRDSLNTEAFF. The DNA of the CDR3 is TGTGCCTGGCGAGACAGCCTGAACACTGAAGCTTTCTTT.

At least ten counts were recorded for this clonotype. The gene calls are TRBV12-3 or TRBV12-4 and TRBJ2-7; 12 bases line up with TRBD1. The V and J ends lost 5 bases and 0 bases, in that order; junction bases with no gene match: 8. The CDR3 has 17 amino acids. CDR3 sequence: CASSPGQGAPSSYEQYF. DNA of the CDR3: TGTGCCAGCAGTCCGGGACAGGGGGCTCCTAGCTCCTACGAGCAGTACTTC.

This clonotype occurred many times. This chain links TRBV29-1 with TRBJ2-7; 8 bases line up with TRBD1. The CDR3 is 14 residues long. The trim removed 6 bases at V and 2 bases at J, leaving 9 bases unmatched. Germline CDR1 is SQVTM and CDR2 is ANQGSEA. CDR3 region: CSVSFGTGTYEQYF. In nucleotides, the CDR3 is TGCAGCGTCTCCTTTGGGACAGGAACCTACGAGCAGTACTTC.

In the case of this clonotype: A much larger clone lies a single base off, so this may be a read error. The genes are TRBV29-1 and TRBJ1-1; D is undetermined. CDR3 length: 10 residues. The germline CDR1 and CDR2 sequences are SQVTM and ANQGSEA. CDR3 residues: CNVIGIEAFF. The DNA of the CDR3 is TGCAACGTAATCGGGATTGAAGCTTTCTTT.

Many counts were recorded for this clonotype. The chain combines TRBV7-2 with TRBJ2-7, with D tentatively TRBD2 (5 bases). This CDR3 region has 15 residues. The germline CDR1 and CDR2 sequences are SGHTA and FQGNSA. V was clipped by 1 base and J by 0 bases, with 10 bases between them. The CDR3 is CASSLVGESSYEQYF. The CDR3 bases are TGTGCCAGCAGCTTAGTCGGGGAGAGCTCCTACGAGCAGTACTTC.